This T cell receptor (beta chain) was recovered during a study of blood T cell repertoires in COVID-19. Study context: Material from acute and convalescent COVID-19 was sourced from the United States, Italy and Spain.

Sequenced by immunoSEQ multiplex PCR; TCRdb stores in-frame clones only, minus some. Of about 210,000 clones in the sample, about 90% were seen once. Trimming pared 7 bases from V and 0 bases from J, leaving 6 bases between. The germline CDR1 and CDR2 sequences are WSHSY and SAAADI. The CDR3 is 12 amino acids. Sequencing used peripheral blood. This sequence joins TRBV10-2 and TRBJ2-5; D call uncertain. This TCR derives from a man aged 30 to 39 with acute or convalescent COVID-19. This CDR3 is CASTLNQETQYF. For the CDR3, the DNA is TGCGCCAGCACTTTAAACCAAGAGACCCAGTACTTC.